This TCR beta chain was profiled in a study of cytomegalovirus exposure and HLA in healthy donors. Study background: Genetic ancestry analysis placed around 76% of the approximately 390 donors that were genotyped in the Caucasian-associated cluster.

PCR employed 60 Vbeta and 13 Jbeta primers. The repertoire was sequenced with immunoSEQ multiplex PCR; TCRdb's copy has only in-frame clones and lacks some. There are roughly 180,000 clones in the sample; roughly three quarters occur only once, and 2.9% lies in the top ten. CDR1 and CDR2 from the germline V gene are MGHRA and YSYEKL. Trimming shortened V by 0 bases and J by 3 bases, and 9 bases separated the two germline ends. This CDR3 is 14 amino acids long. As to this clone: Its specificity is unknown.

Findings and limits, study-wide: Most observed TCR sequences were rare, whereas some public TCRs were detected in many donors. Cytomegalovirus-associated TCR beta chains were listed, numbering under 200. Links to common viral pathogens appeared, in a later analysis, for several of the most significant clusters.

This receptor was taken from a male donor in good health and CMV-seronegative. The sequenced sample consisted of PBMCs. J is TRBJ2-7 and V is TRBV4-1; D gene ambiguous. The CDR3 reads CASSQDHRDYEQYF. The CDR3 nucleotides are TGCGCCAGCAGCCAAGATCACAGAGACTACGAGCAGTACTTC.